A selection of T cell receptor beta chains follows, all from one sample in a study of T cell repertoires in cytomegalovirus infection. Via MiXCR, TCRdb re-called the reads, giving one row per CDR3 protein. In the table there are 500,000 to 600,000 distinct CDR3 sequences, 16% of which are singletons. Material: CD8+ T cells from PBMCs. These receptors were taken from a human donor in good health (CMV status not recorded). Some clones in this sample may be carry-over from other donors' samples. The conserved cysteine and the conserved F or W are not part of the CDR3 here. The D gene is left open where the match is weak.

v_gene	j_gene	d_gene	CDR3aa
TRBV29-1	TRBJ1-2	TRBD1	SVAGTGEGYGYT
TRBV5-4	TRBJ2-1	-	ASSPSGHSYNEQF
TRBV3-1	TRBJ1-4	-	ASSQVGLNNEKLF
TRBV12-5	TRBJ2-7	-	ASGLARGEQY
TRBV2	TRBJ2-1	-	ASSEGALRGPRNEQF
TRBV4-1	TRBJ1-5	-	ASSHYKIEGNQPQH
TRBV28	TRBJ2-7	-	ASRGTHQVRSEQY
TRBV28	TRBJ2-1	TRBD2	ASSLGLAGMDEQF
TRBV5-1	TRBJ2-1	TRBD2	ASSLAASGRSYNEQF
TRBV7-3	TRBJ2-3	TRBD2	ASSPHPVAGGTDTQY
TRBV6-1	TRBJ1-2	-	ASSEAPGAGYT
TRBV27	TRBJ1-5	TRBD1	ASSHRAGGARNQPQH
TRBV7-6	TRBJ2-3	TRBD1	ASSAGQAPSGDTQY
TRBV19	TRBJ1-1	-	ASSIVRGGTEAF
TRBV7-9	TRBJ2-1	TRBD1	ASSSPGQVKIDNEQF
TRBV6-2/TRBV6-3	TRBJ2-5	-	ASSYPLAETQY
TRBV28	TRBJ2-1	-	ASRFSRDYNEQF
TRBV7-9	TRBJ1-5	-	ASSSTGSLAQPQH
TRBV9	TRBJ2-3	TRBD2	ASSVQGLETDTQY
TRBV15	TRBJ2-3	-	ATSPHGGADTQY
TRBV19	TRBJ2-1	-	ASSINLASSYNEQF
TRBV2	TRBJ1-2	TRBD1	ASGTASPPLYGYT
TRBV7-6	TRBJ2-7	TRBD2	ASGGGDYEQY
TRBV28	TRBJ2-7	TRBD1	ASSTGTVRSYEQY
TRBV27	TRBJ2-7	-	ASSFADSSYEQY
TRBV29-1	TRBJ2-5	TRBD2	SVESGSRQETQY
TRBV28	TRBJ2-2	-	ASSPAEDGINTGELF
TRBV5-8	TRBJ1-2	-	ASSLEPGQDGYT
TRBV12-3/TRBV12-4	TRBJ1-5	-	ASSLQEFNQPQH
TRBV20-1	TRBJ2-3	TRBD2	SGTGLASDTQY
TRBV13	TRBJ1-2	-	ASSPLGGKRVNYGYT
TRBV5-4	TRBJ1-1	TRBD1	ASSLTLGTGLELNTEAF
TRBV5-6	TRBJ1-2	-	ASSNGGRGGYT
TRBV2	TRBJ2-1	-	ASREPELSWLLSYNEQF
TRBV7-3	TRBJ2-2	-	ASSLTGGGRHTGELF
TRBV14	TRBJ1-6	-	ASSQTGTNSPLH
TRBV29-1	TRBJ1-2	-	SVEDVGDTYGYT
TRBV28	TRBJ2-7	-	ASNRPRQALSYEQY